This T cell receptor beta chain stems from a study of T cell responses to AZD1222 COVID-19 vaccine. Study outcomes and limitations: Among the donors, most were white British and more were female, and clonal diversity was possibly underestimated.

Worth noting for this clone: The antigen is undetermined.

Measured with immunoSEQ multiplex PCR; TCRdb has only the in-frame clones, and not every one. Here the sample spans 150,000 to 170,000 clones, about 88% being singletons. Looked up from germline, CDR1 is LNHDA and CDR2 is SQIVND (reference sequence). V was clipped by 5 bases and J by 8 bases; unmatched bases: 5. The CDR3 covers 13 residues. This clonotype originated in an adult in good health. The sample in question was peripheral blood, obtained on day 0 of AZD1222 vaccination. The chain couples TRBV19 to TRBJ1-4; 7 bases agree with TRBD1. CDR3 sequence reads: CASSLDRDEKLFF. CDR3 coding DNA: TGTGCCAGTAGTCTCGACAGGGACGAAAAACTGTTTTTT. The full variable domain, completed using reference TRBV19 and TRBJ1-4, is DGGITQSPKYLFRKEGQNVTLSCEQNLNHDAMYWYRQDPGQGLRLIYYSQIVNDFQKGDIAEGYSVSREKKESFPLTVTSAQKNPTAFYLCASSLDRDEKLFFGSGTQLSVL.